Sequencing of this TCR beta chain was carried out in a study of technical replicates of blood from several donors. V shed 6 bases and J shed 4 bases, with 13 bases lying between them. Per germline, CDR1 LGHNT and CDR2 FRNRAP. The CDR3 runs 14 residues. Sequenced by immunoSEQ multiplex PCR; TCRdb stores in-frame clones only, minus some. The sample contains about 78,000 clones, 85% to 95% of which appear only once. The V call is TRBV12-5, the J call TRBJ2-1, with unresolved D. Source material: T cells isolated from PBMCs. The receptor was derived from a human donor in good health. The CDR3, as DNA: TGTGCTAGTGGACCCCGACTGGATTACAATGAGCAGTTCTTC. It codes for CASGPRLDYNEQFF.